The 15 T cell receptor beta chains reported below all come from one sample, sequenced in a study of T cells after posttransplantation cyclophosphamide. The naive gate required viable CD3+CD4+ or CD3+CD8+ cells with CCR7+CD45RA+CD45RO-CD95-CD27+CD28+ phenotype. Profiling relied on immunoSEQ multiplex PCR, and the TCRdb table lists in-frame clones only, not all of them. The data show fewer than 25,000 clones, approximately 97% seen once. Sequenced input: naive CD4+ T cells sorted from PBMCs. These receptors were obtained from a man between 50 and 59 years old in good health, CMV-negative, and a related stem cell transplant donor.

The genes are TRBV18 and TRBJ1-5; tentative D call: TRBD1 (6 bases). Trimming pared 4 bases from V and 0 bases from J, leaving 10 bases between. This CDR3 region has 15 residues. Germline CDR1 is KGHSH and CDR2 is LQKENI. The CDR3 is CASSLQGYSNQPQHF. CDR3 coding DNA: TGTGCCAGCTCACTACAGGGCTATAGCAATCAGCCCCAGCATTTT.

The rearrangement uses TRBV18 and TRBJ1-5; no reliable D call. CDR1 and CDR2 (germline): KGHSH, LQKENI. The CDR3 loop spans 13 amino acids. V was trimmed by 4 bases and J by 4 bases, leaving 8 bases between them. CDR3 nucleotides: TGTGCCAGCTCACTCCTCGTAAATCAGCCCCAGCATTTT. This codes for CASSLLVNQPQHF.

V is TRBV29-1 and J is TRBJ1-1, with TRBD1 matching 9 bases. The CDR3 contains 13 residues. Losses at the gene ends were 5 bases for V and 3 bases for J; bases not matched to a gene: 4. The germline V gene has CDR1 SQVTM and CDR2 ANQGSEA. The CDR3 DNA follows: TGCAGCGTTCTGGGGACAGGGTACACTGAAGCTTTCTTT. This gives the protein CSVLGTGYTEAFF.

The chain couples TRBV6-1 to TRBJ1-1, with D perhaps matching TRBD1 (5 bases). Germline CDR1 reads MNHNS; CDR2 reads SASEGT. Trimming removed 7 bases from V and 2 bases from J, with 14 bases in between. This CDR3 comprises 14 residues. The CDR3: CASTRWTSNTEAFF. DNA of the CDR3: TGTGCCAGCACACGTTGGACATCCAACACTGAAGCTTTCTTT.

The V call is TRBV7-2, the J call TRBJ1-1; tentative D call: TRBD1 (6 bases). With 3 bases removed from V and 4 bases from J, the gap between germline ends came to 15 bases. Germline CDR1 and CDR2: SGHTA and FQGNSA. The CDR3 is made up of 15 amino acids. The CDR3 region is CASSFGGGWSTEAFF. DNA of the CDR3: TGTGCCAGCAGCTTTGGGGGGGGCTGGAGCACTGAAGCTTTCTTT.

The genes are TRBV29-1 and TRBJ1-5, with a possible D match to TRBD1 (5 bases). This CDR3 has 13 amino acids. Per the germline V gene, CDR1 is SQVTM and CDR2 is ANQGSEA. The ends were cut back, 4 bases at V and 0 bases at J, with 7 bases in the middle. CDR3 amino acids: CSVGTGSNQPQHF. The CDR3 DNA reads TGCAGCGTTGGAACAGGTAGCAATCAGCCCCAGCATTTT. Filled out from reference TRBV29-1 and TRBJ1-5, the complete variable domain reads SAVISQKPSRDICQRGTSLTIQCQVDSQVTMMFWYRQQPGQSLTLIATANQGSEATYESGFVIDKFPISRPNLTFSTLTVSNMSPEDSSIYLCSVGTGSNQPQHFGDGTRLSIL.

The V and J genes are TRBV6-7 and TRBJ2-7; TRBD1 might be the D (6 bases). TRBV6-7 is filed as an ORF, its function uncertain. The CDR3 consists of 14 residues. V was pared by 5 bases and J by 0 bases, with 11 bases between. The CDR3 sequence: CASSTGTNSYEQYF. Written as DNA, the CDR3 is TGTGCCAGCAGTACCGGGACAAACTCCTACGAGCAGTACTTC.

The chain recombines TRBV5-4 with TRBJ2-7; TRBD1 aligns across 7 bases. Germline V gene data show CDR1 as SGHNT and CDR2 as YYREEE (reference sequence). The CDR3 is 14 residues long. V trimming: 0 bases; J trimming: 3 bases; junction bases outside the gene matches: 3. The CDR3 protein is CASSLATGSYEQYF. DNA of the CDR3: TGTGCCAGCAGCTTGGCGACAGGGAGCTACGAGCAGTACTTC.

The chain uses TRBV7-9 and TRBJ2-3; TRBD1 matches at 7 bases. Germline V gene sequence: CDR1 SEHNR, CDR2 FQNEAQ (reference sequence). The CDR3 contains 12 residues. V lost 2 bases, J lost 11 bases, and 4 bases stayed unmatched. CDR3 bases: TGTGCCAGCAGCTTAAGAGACAGGGAGCAGTATTTT. Residues: CASSLRDREQYF.

V is TRBV6-5 and J is TRBJ2-7, with 7 bases fitting TRBD1. With V trimmed by 5 bases and J by 5 bases, 6 bases remained unmatched. CDR3 length: 13 amino acids. The germline gives CDR1 MNHEY, CDR2 SVGAGI. CDR3 sequence: CASSQDRWDEQYF. CDR3 nucleotides: TGTGCCAGCAGTCAGGACAGGTGGGACGAGCAGTACTTC.

This sequence joins TRBV11-1 and TRBJ2-2; TRBD1 aligns across 7 bases. This CDR3 has 15 amino acids. J lost 5 bases, V lost 6 bases, and 9 bases had no gene match. In germline, CDR1 is SGHAT, CDR2 FQDESV (reference sequence). CDR3 sequence reads: CASRATGVRTGELFF. Here the CDR3 DNA reads TGTGCCAGCAGGGCAACAGGGGTAAGGACCGGGGAGCTGTTTTTT.

The gene calls are TRBV18 and TRBJ1-3, with no clear D. CDR3 length equals 16 residues. Germline V gene lookup returns CDR1 KGHSH and CDR2 LQKENI. Deletions cut 3 bases from V and 0 bases from J, with 12 bases between. CDR3: CASSPLTSSSGNTIYF. DNA of the CDR3: TGTGCCAGCTCACCCCTCACGAGTTCCTCTGGAAACACCATATATTTT.

The CDR3, as DNA: TGCGCCAGCAGCTCAGTACAACAAGAGACCCAGTACTTC. Its translation is CASSSVQQETQYF. The chain carries TRBV5-1 and TRBJ2-5; D remains unclear. V gave up 3 bases and J gave up 2 bases, with 8 bases separating them. The germline V gene encodes CDR1 SGHRS and CDR2 YFSETQ. The CDR3 has 13 residues.

The chain has TRBV7-3 and TRBJ2-3, with D possibly being TRBD2 (5 bases). There are 15 residues in the CDR3. The V and J ends lost 4 bases and 0 bases respectively, with 11 bases between them. Germline V CDR1 and CDR2: SGHTA, FQGTGA. DNA of the CDR3: TGTGCCAGCAGCTCCCCCAGCGGAAGCACAGATACGCAGTATTTT. It encodes CASSSPSGSTDTQYF.

The J gene is TRBJ2-5, the V gene TRBV7-9; a possible D gene is TRBD2 (6 bases). CDR1 SEHNR and CDR2 FQNEAQ come from the germline V gene (reference sequence). This CDR3 has 13 amino acids. Trimming left V 2 bases short and J 5 bases short, with 9 bases between. The CDR3 DNA reads as TGTGCCAGCAGCTTATGGGGGGACGAGACCCAGTACTTC. Residues: CASSLWGDETQYF.